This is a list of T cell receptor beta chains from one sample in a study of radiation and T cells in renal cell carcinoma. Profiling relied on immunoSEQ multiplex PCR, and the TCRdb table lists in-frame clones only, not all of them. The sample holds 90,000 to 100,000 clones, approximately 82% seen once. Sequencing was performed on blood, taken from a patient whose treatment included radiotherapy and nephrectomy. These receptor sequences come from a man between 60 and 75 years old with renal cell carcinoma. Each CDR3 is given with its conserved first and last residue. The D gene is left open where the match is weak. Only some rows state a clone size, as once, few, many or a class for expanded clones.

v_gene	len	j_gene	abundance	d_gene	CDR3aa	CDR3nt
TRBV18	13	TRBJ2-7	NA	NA	CASSPPESYEQYF	TGTGCCAGCTCACCCCCAGAGTCCTACGAGCAGTACTTC
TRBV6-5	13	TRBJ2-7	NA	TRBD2	CASRGGSIYEQYF	TGTGCCAGCAGGGGGGGGTCCATTTACGAGCAGTACTTC
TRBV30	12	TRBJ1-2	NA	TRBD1	CAWRTGTGGYTF	TGTGCCTGGAGGACAGGGACAGGTGGCTACACCTTC
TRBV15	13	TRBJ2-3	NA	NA	CATSRDRANTQYF	TGTGCCACCAGCAGAGATCGGGCAAATACGCAGTATTTT
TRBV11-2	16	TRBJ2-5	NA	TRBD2	CASSLFPSGSQETQYF	TGTGCCAGCAGCTTATTCCCTAGCGGGAGTCAAGAGACCCAGTACTTC
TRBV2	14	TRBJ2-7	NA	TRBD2	CASNLAGMVGEQYF	TGTGCCAGCAATCTAGCGGGAATGGTCGGCGAGCAGTACTTC
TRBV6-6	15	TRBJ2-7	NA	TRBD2	CASSAGLAVPYEQYF	TGTGCCAGCAGTGCGGGACTAGCGGTGCCCTACGAGCAGTACTTC
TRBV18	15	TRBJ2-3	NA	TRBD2	CASSPVAGVSDTQYF	TGTGCCAGCTCACCTGTAGCGGGAGTGTCAGATACGCAGTATTTT
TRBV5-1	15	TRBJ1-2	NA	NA	CASSLAVTGKGGYTF	TGCGCCAGCAGCTTGGCCGTTACAGGGAAAGGCGGCTACACCTTC
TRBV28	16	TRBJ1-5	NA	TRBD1	CASSSSGTGQNQPQHF	TGTGCCAGCAGTTCATCCGGGACAGGGCAAAATCAGCCCCAGCATTTT
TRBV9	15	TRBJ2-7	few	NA	CASSVGGRRTYEQYF	TGTGCCAGCAGCGTAGGAGGGAGGAGGACCTACGAGCAGTACTTC
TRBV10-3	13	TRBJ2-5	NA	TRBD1	CAISRDRQETQYF	TGTGCCATCAGCCGGGACAGGCAAGAGACCCAGTACTTC
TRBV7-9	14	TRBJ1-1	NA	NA	CASSLNPGYTEAFF	TGTGCCAGCAGCTTAAATCCGGGGTACACTGAAGCTTTCTTT
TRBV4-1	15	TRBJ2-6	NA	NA	CASSKTGTGANVLTF	TGCGCCAGCAGCAAAACAGGAACTGGGGCCAACGTCCTGACTTTC
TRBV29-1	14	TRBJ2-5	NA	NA	CSASKRGSQETQYF	TGCAGCGCCAGCAAACGGGGGTCCCAAGAGACCCAGTACTTC
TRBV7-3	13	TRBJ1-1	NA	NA	CASSQGRNTEAFF	TGTGCCAGCAGTCAGGGGAGGAACACTGAAGCTTTCTTT
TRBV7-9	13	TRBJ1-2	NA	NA	CASSLGGVGGYTF	TGTGCCAGCAGCTTAGGGGGGGTAGGTGGCTACACCTTC
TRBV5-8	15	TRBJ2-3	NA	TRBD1	CASSPGTGSTDTQYF	TGTGCCAGCAGCCCCGGGACAGGGAGCACAGATACGCAGTATTTT
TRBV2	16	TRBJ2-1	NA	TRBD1	CASSDYRDRGLDEQFF	TGTGCCAGCAGTGACTACCGGGACAGGGGGCTAGATGAGCAGTTCTTC
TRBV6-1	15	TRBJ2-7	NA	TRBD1	CASTLDRDSSYEQYF	TGTGCCAGCACCTTGGACAGGGACAGCTCCTACGAGCAGTACTTC
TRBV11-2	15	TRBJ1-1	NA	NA	CASSGGGAMNTEAFF	TGTGCCAGCAGTGGGGGGGGCGCCATGAACACTGAAGCTTTCTTT
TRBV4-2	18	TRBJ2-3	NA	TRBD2	CASSQDHILAVTTDTQYF	TGTGCCAGCAGCCAAGATCATATACTAGCGGTAACCACAGATACGCAGTATTTT
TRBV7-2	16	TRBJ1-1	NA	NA	CASSLGTSYRVTEAFF	TGTGCCAGCAGTTTGGGCACGAGTTACAGAGTGACTGAAGCTTTCTTT
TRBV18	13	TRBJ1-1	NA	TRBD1	CASSPGQGGEAFF	TGTGCCAGCTCACCGGGACAGGGCGGTGAAGCTTTCTTT
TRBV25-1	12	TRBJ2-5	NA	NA	CASRNGQETQYF	TGTGCCAGCAGGAACGGACAAGAGACCCAGTACTTC
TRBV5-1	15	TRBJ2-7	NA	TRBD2	CASRPLAGGSYEQYF	TGCGCCAGCAGACCTCTAGCGGGAGGGTCCTACGAGCAGTACTTC
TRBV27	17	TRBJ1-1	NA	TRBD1	CASRLTGQGFLNTEAFF	TGTGCCAGCAGGCTCACGGGACAGGGCTTTCTGAACACTGAAGCTTTCTTT
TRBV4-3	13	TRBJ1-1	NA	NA	CASSQDSGSRAFF	TGCGCCAGCAGCCAGGACTCGGGTTCCCGAGCTTTCTTT